These 19 T cell receptor beta chains were sequenced from one sample in a study of CD8+CD57+ T cells in acquired aplastic anemia. All sequencing subjects had displayed CD8+CD57+ cell expansion on flow cytometry. Genomic DNA acted as the template from which TCR beta VDJ combination and CDR3 sequence profiling were carried out. TCRdb re-derived calls from the reads in MiXCR, one entry per CDR3 protein. The table lists approximately 260,000 distinct CDR3 sequences, roughly 82% of them singletons. The sample consisted of sorted CD4+, CD8+, or CD8+CD57+ T cells (not recorded which) from PBMCs. The receptors here all came from a human donor with aplastic anemia.

The V and J genes are TRBV7-8 and TRBJ2-7; a weak D match, TRBD1 (5 bases). This CDR3 has 11 amino acids. Germline values: CDR1 SGHVS, CDR2 FQNEAQ. Trimming left V 5 bases short and J 5 bases short, with 7 bases between. In nucleotides, the CDR3 is TGTGCCAGCAGCCTAGGGGACGAGCAGTACTTC. Translating it yields CASSLGDEQYF.

Comments on this clonotype: This likely comes from a read error, as the CDR3 has no conserved phenylalanine or tryptophan at its end. The J gene is TRBJ2-3, the V gene TRBV11-3, with unresolved D. Germline V gene sequence: CDR1 SGHNT, CDR2 YENEEA. The CDR3 consists of 13 residues. Trimming took 6 bases from V and 1 from J, leaving 8 bases between them. The CDR3 here is CASRFGRTDTQYS. Written as DNA, the CDR3 is TGTGCCAGCAGGTTCGGGCGCACAGATACGCAGTATTCT.

To note about this clonotype: This likely comes from a read error, as the CDR3 has no conserved phenylalanine or tryptophan at its end. No DNA is shown, since the ends of the CDR3 on it are uncertain; the CDR3 is the one TCRdb lists. The rearrangement links TRBV15 to TRBJ2-6; the table gives TRBD1 as D, unverified against the DNA. Both ends counted, the CDR3 spans 16 residues. The germline V gene encodes CDR1 LNHNV and CDR2 YYDKDF (reference sequence). CDR3: CATSLGGGYGAHDLTS.

This sequence joins TRBV7-2 and TRBJ2-7, with 8 positions matching TRBD2. V lost 5 bases and J lost 8; bases outside the gene matches: 11. Per the germline V gene, CDR1 is SGHTA and CDR2 is FQGNSA. The CDR3 consists of 14 residues. The CDR3 protein is CASSIVQGLDKQYF. The CDR3 DNA is TGTGCCAGCAGCATAGTGCAGGGACTAGACAAGCAGTACTTC.

The J gene is TRBJ2-3, the V gene TRBV5-1; D gene unclear. Trimming shortened V by 4 bases and J by 11 bases, and 17 bases separated the two germline ends. This CDR3 is built from 13 residues. Germline V gives CDR1 SGHRS, CDR2 YFSETQ. The CDR3 protein is CASSPKPRDEQYF. The CDR3 DNA follows: TGCGCCAGCAGCCCCAAGCCCCGAGATGAGCAGTATTTT.

The chain is built from TRBV7-9 and TRBJ2-3; D may match TRBD1 or TRBD2 (5 bases each). This CDR3 spans 13 amino acids. Germline lookup yields CDR1 SEHNR and CDR2 FQNEAQ (reference sequence). The germline V and J ends were trimmed by 11 bases and 14 bases, with 26 bases remaining between them. CDR3 in amino acids: CAYGVGASEETYF. The DNA for the CDR3 is TGTGCCTACGGGGTAGGGGCCTCAGAAGAGACGTATTTT.

V is TRBV7-2 and J is TRBJ2-7, with a tentative D call TRBD2 (6 bases). Looked up from germline, CDR1 is SGHTA and CDR2 is FQGNSA. The CDR3 loop spans 18 amino acids. The V and J ends lost 1 base and 4 bases respectively, with 23 bases between them. CDR3 region: CASSLGGGPATQYYEQYF. CDR3 DNA sequence: TGTGCCAGCAGCTTAGGGGGAGGTCCCGCTACGCAGTATTACGAGCAGTACTTC.

Note on this clonotype: Here the CDR3 omits its conserved ending phenylalanine or tryptophan, so a read error is the likely source. It is unclear where the CDR3 begins or ends on the DNA, so no DNA is shown, and the CDR3 is as TCRdb lists it. The chain uses TRBV7-2 and TRBJ2-3. The CDR3 is 13 residues long, counting both termini. Germline V gives CDR1 SGHTA, CDR2 FQGNSA. The CDR3 spells CASSYGGTDAPHY.

J is TRBJ2-1 and V is TRBV2; possibly TRBD1 or TRBD2 for D (5 bases each). Trimming removed 6 bases from V and 3 bases from J, with 9 bases in between. The CDR3 totals 13 residues. Germline V CDR1 and CDR2: SNHLY, FYNNEI. This chain's CDR3 is CASRGDGYNEQFF. CDR3 coding DNA: TGTGCCAGCAGGGGGGACGGCTACAATGAGCAGTTCTTC.

V is TRBV9 and J is TRBJ1-1, with 7 bases lining up with TRBD1. Trimming at V came to 3 bases and at J to 6 bases, leaving 17 bases not matched to a gene. The CDR3 runs to 17 residues. Germline CDR1 SGDLS, CDR2 YYNGEE. The CDR3 reads CASSEGGTEHRYAEAFF. The CDR3 DNA sequence: TGTGCCAGCAGCGAAGGGGGGACAGAGCACAGATACGCTGAAGCTTTCTTT.

A note on this clonotype: One junction end disagrees with the germline gene, perhaps due to a read error. V gene TRBV5-8 combines with J gene TRBJ2-5, with a tentative D call TRBD1 (5 bases). Germline assignment: CDR1 SGHTS and CDR2 YDEGEE. The CDR3 consists of 14 residues. The CDR3 here is CATSMGRDPATSYF. The CDR3 nucleotides are TGTGCCACCAGCATGGGCAGGGATCCTGCTACCAGCTACTTC.

The CDR3 region is CASSRQANALVHGYTF. CDR3 DNA sequence: TGTGCCAGCAGCAGACAGGCCAACGCCCTCGTACACGGATACACCTTC. This sequence joins TRBV7-9 and TRBJ1-2, with D possibly matching TRBD1 (6 bases). The CDR3 covers 16 residues. V lost 5 bases and J 11 bases, leaving 27 bases between the germline ends. Germline CDR1 is SEHNR and CDR2 is FQNEAQ (reference sequence).

This clonotype was seen once. This chain links TRBV7-2 with TRBJ2-7, with 7 positions matching TRBD1. This CDR3 comprises 18 residues. Trimming removed 2 bases from V and 2 bases from J; junction bases left unmatched: 15. CDR1 SGHTA and CDR2 FQGNSA come from the germline V gene. The CDR3 coding sequence is TGTGCCAGCAGCTTACATCTGACAGGGAACACTGTTGCCTACGAGCAGTACGTC. It translates to CASSLHLTGNTVAYEQYV.

About this clonotype itself: A read error may account for a junction end that differs from germline. This chain uses TRBV7-9 with TRBJ2-5, with D hard to call. Germline values: CDR1 SEHNR, CDR2 FQNEAQ (reference sequence). The CDR3 covers 14 residues. CDR3 in amino acids: CATSRGSEQETFYF. The CDR3 DNA follows: TGTGCCACCAGCAGAGGCAGCGAGCAAGAGACCTTCTACTTC. Combining the CDR3 with reference TRBV7-9 and TRBJ2-5 gives the whole variable domain DTGVSQNPRHKITKRGQNVTFRCDPISEHNRLYWYRQTLGQGPEFLTYFQNEAQLEKSRLLSDRFSAERPKGSFSTLEIQRTEQGDSAMYLCATSRGSEQETFYFGPGTRLLVL.

The table lists this clonotype with a count of one. J is TRBJ2-7 and V is TRBV7-6, with TRBD1 identical over 7 bases. Germline lookup yields CDR1 SGHVS and CDR2 FNYEAQ. The CDR3 covers 15 residues. The ends lost 5 bases at V and 13 bases at J; junction bases unmatched: 20. This CDR3 is CASSVEGAGTEAFYF. Written as DNA, the CDR3 is TGTGCCAGCAGCGTAGAGGGGGCAGGCACTGAAGCTTTCTACTTC.

To note about this clonotype: Germline and junction disagree at one end, which may indicate a read error. V and J are TRBV2 and TRBJ2-4; D call uncertain. Germline values: CDR1 SNHLY, CDR2 FYNNEI. The CDR3 spans 12 residues. Written as DNA, the CDR3 is TGTGCCAGCGGTGGAGCTGGGATCATTCAGCACTTC. This sequence encodes CASGGAGIIQHF. The entire variable domain, with the rest obtained from reference TRBV2 and TRBJ2-4, is as follows: EPEVTQTPSHQVTQMGQEVILRCVPISNHLYFYWYRQILGQKVEFLVSFYNNEISEKSEIFDDQFSVERPDGSNFTLKIRSTKLEDSAMYFCASGGAGIIQHFGAGTRLSVL.

As to this clonotype: One end of the junction varies from germline; a read error may be responsible. The chain recombines TRBV13 with TRBJ1-2; D remains unclear. The CDR3 spans 15 residues. In germline, CDR1 is PRHDT, CDR2 FYEKMQ (reference sequence). The CDR3 sequence: CVSSLVACSNYGYTF. CDR3 nucleotides: TGTGTCAGCAGCTTAGTGGCCTGCTCAAACTATGGCTACACCTTC.

The V call is TRBV9, the J call TRBJ2-5, with 9 bases that match TRBD2. Germline V gene lookup returns CDR1 SGDLS and CDR2 YYNGEE. The V and J ends lost 0 bases and 2 bases, in that order; junction bases with no gene match: 5. The CDR3 totals 16 residues. The CDR3: CASSVAQRGAQETQYF. The CDR3 coding sequence is TGTGCCAGCAGCGTAGCTCAGCGGGGGGCACAAGAGACCCAGTACTTC.

This clonotype showed up many times. The J gene is TRBJ1-1, the V gene TRBV15; no definite D call. This CDR3 contains 15 residues. V was clipped by 3 bases and J by 6 bases, with 17 bases between them. Germline CDR1 reads LNHNV; CDR2 reads YYDKDF (reference sequence). CDR3 region: CATSRGPTSEAEAFF. For the CDR3, the DNA is TGTGCCACCAGCAGGGGCCCAACCTCAGAAGCTGAAGCTTTCTTT.